The 31 T cell receptor beta chains given below trace back to one sample, sequenced in a study of blood T cell repertoires in COVID-19 (dated by TCRdb to about 2020). Library construction relied on the immunoSEQ multiplex PCR assay. TCRdb took this table from immuneACCESS and kept in-frame rearrangements with V and J called. Such tables lack part of the clones; where checked against another copy, unresolved V genes explain under half of the gap, and the rest is unexplained. This sample holds about 16,000 clones; approximately 88% were observed only once. The top ten constitute roughly 26% of the sample. The sample consisted of peripheral blood. These TCRs come from a man aged 55 to 69 with acute or convalescent COVID-19.

This clone occurred a few times. The CDR3 coding sequence is TGTGCCAGCAGCCTGCAGGGAAGCGATAATTCACCCCTCCACTTT. It translates to CASSLQGSDNSPLHF. The V gene is TRBV11-2, the J gene TRBJ1-6; TRBD1 might be the D (5 bases). The CDR3 consists of 15 residues. Trimming stripped 5 bases from V and 5 bases from J, with 13 bases between. The germline CDR1 and CDR2 sequences are SGHAT and FQNNGV. Full variable domain (outside the CDR3, taken from reference TRBV11-2 and TRBJ1-6): EAGVAQSPRYKIIEKRQSVAFWCNPISGHATLYWYQQILGQGPKLLIQFQNNGVVDDSQLPKDRFSAERLKGVDSTLKIQPAKLEDSAVYLCASSLQGSDNSPLHFGNGTRLTVT.

The chain links TRBV5-1 to TRBJ2-7; TRBD2 matches at 9 bases. The CDR3 contains 14 residues. CDR1 and CDR2 from the germline V gene are SGHRS and YFSETQ. Trimming took 4 bases from V and 0 from J; bases not matched to a gene: 2. The CDR3 bases are TGCGCCAGCAGCGCGGGAGGGAGCTCCTACGAGCAGTACTTC. Amino acid sequence: CASSAGGSSYEQYF. Using reference TRBV5-1 and TRBJ2-7 for the parts outside the CDR3, the full variable domain is KAGVTQTPRYLIKTRGQQVTLSCSPISGHRSVSWYQQTPGQGLQFLFEYFSETQRNKGNFPGRFSGRQFSNSRSEMNVSTLELGDSALYLCASSAGGSSYEQYFGPGTRLTVT.

This clone was seen a handful of times. In nucleotides, the CDR3 is TGTGCCAGCAGCTCTTGGGAGGGGAGGGCCTCTGGGGCCAACGTCCTGACTTTC. This gives the protein CASSSWEGRASGANVLTF. The genes are TRBV7-6 and TRBJ2-6; the match to TRBD2 covers 7 bases. The CDR3 is 18 residues long. The germline V gene encodes CDR1 SGHVS and CDR2 FNYEAQ. Trimming at V came to 4 bases and at J to 0 bases, leaving 9 bases not matched to a gene. The entire variable domain, with the rest obtained from reference TRBV7-6 and TRBJ2-6, is as follows: GAGVSQSPRYKVTKRGQDVALRCDPISGHVSLYWYRQALGQGPEFLTYFNYEAQQDKSGLPNDRFSAERPEGSISTLTIQRTEQRDSAMYRCASSSWEGRASGANVLTFGAGSRLTVL.

The V call is TRBV27, the J call TRBJ1-5; D is perhaps TRBD1 (5 bases). This CDR3 spans 19 amino acids. CDR1 and CDR2 (germline): MNHEY, SMNVEV (reference sequence). The V gene lost 2 bases and the J gene lost 3 bases, with 23 bases spanning the gap. CDR3 nucleotides: TGTGCCAGCAGTTTAGTTATGGTGCAGGGAGGGCCTCACAATCAGCCCCAGCATTTT. Amino acid sequence: CASSLVMVQGGPHNQPQHF.

This chain links TRBV18 with TRBJ2-2, with D possibly matching TRBD1 (5 bases). V was pared by 5 bases and J by 4 bases, with 11 bases between. Germline loops: CDR1 KGHSH, CDR2 LQKENI. The CDR3 is 14 amino acids. The CDR3, as DNA: TGTGCCAGCTCATCTGCCAGGGTCACCGGGGAGCTGTTTTTT. The encoded protein is CASSSARVTGELFF.

The chain uses TRBV29-1 and TRBJ2-2; no clear D gene. In germline, CDR1 is SQVTM, CDR2 ANQGSEA. Trimming took 5 bases from V and 0 from J, leaving 10 bases between them. This CDR3 region has 14 residues. CDR3 sequence: CSVQIPSNTGELFF. In DNA form, the CDR3 reads TGCAGCGTTCAGATCCCTTCGAACACCGGGGAGCTGTTTTTT.

The chain employs TRBV7-9 and TRBJ1-1, with 7 bases lining up with TRBD1. CDR3 length: 13 residues. V lost 1 base, J lost 8 bases, and 4 bases stayed unmatched. The germline V gene encodes CDR1 SEHNR and CDR2 FQNEAQ (reference sequence). In DNA form, the CDR3 reads TGTGCCAGCAGCTTAGGGACAGGTAAAGAAGCTTTCTTT. Protein product: CASSLGTGKEAFF.

The rearrangement links TRBV9 to TRBJ2-5; tentative D call: TRBD1 (7 bases). Germline CDR1 SGDLS, CDR2 YYNGEE. The CDR3 totals 16 residues. The V gene lost 0 bases and the J gene lost 5 bases, with 17 bases spanning the gap. The CDR3 protein is CASSVGGGGKMETQYF. The DNA for the CDR3 is TGTGCCAGCAGCGTAGGAGGAGGGGGCAAGATGGAGACCCAGTACTTC.

The V gene is TRBV4-1, the J gene TRBJ2-1; 8 positions agree with TRBD1. Germline lookup yields CDR1 MGHRA and CDR2 YSYEKL. Germline trimming cut 3 bases from V and 5 bases from J; bases unmatched to any gene: 6. This CDR3 region has 15 residues. DNA of the CDR3: TGCGCCAGCAGCCACCAGGGGGCCAGCGACAATGAGCAGTTCTTC. It specifies CASSHQGASDNEQFF.

The V and J genes are TRBV19 and TRBJ2-7, with TRBD1 matching 9 bases. CDR1 is LNHDA and CDR2 is SQIVND in the germline V gene (reference sequence). This CDR3 contains 14 residues. The ends lost 6 bases at V and 2 bases at J; junction bases unmatched: 5. The CDR3 nucleotides are TGTGCCAGTAGCCCGGGACAGGGTACCTACGAGCAGTACTTC. Translated: CASSPGQGTYEQYF.

J is TRBJ2-2 and V is TRBV7-2; D possibly corresponds to TRBD1 (6 bases). Germline values: CDR1 SGHTA, CDR2 FQGNSA. V shed 3 bases and J shed 5 bases, with 13 bases lying between them. CDR3 length: 15 amino acids. CDR3 residues: CASSLGQGMTGELFF. CDR3 nucleotide sequence: TGTGCCAGCAGCTTGGGGCAGGGGATGACCGGGGAGCTGTTTTTT.

The rearrangement joins TRBV5-1 to TRBJ2-2, with 10 bases that match TRBD2. The CDR3 runs 18 residues. Per the germline V gene, CDR1 is SGHRS and CDR2 is YFSETQ. V shed 3 bases and J 3 bases; nucleotides not matched to a gene: 11. The CDR3 bases are TGCGCCAGCAGCTCCGGCCTAGCGGGGGCCTCGGACACCGGGGAGCTGTTTTTT. It is translated as CASSSGLAGASDTGELFF.

The chain has TRBV4-1 and TRBJ1-5, with D unresolved. The V gene lost 1 base and the J gene lost 6 bases, with 16 bases spanning the gap. Germline V CDR1 and CDR2: MGHRA, YSYEKL. CDR3 length: 16 amino acids. CDR3 loop: CASSQVLAEVGQPQHF. For the CDR3, the DNA is TGCGCCAGCAGCCAAGTCTTGGCGGAGGTCGGTCAGCCCCAGCATTTT.

The V call is TRBV20-1, the J call TRBJ1-4; D is unclear. CDR3 length equals 19 residues. The V gene lost 3 bases and the J gene lost 2 bases, with 25 bases spanning the gap. Germline lookup yields CDR1 DFQATT and CDR2 SNEGSKA (reference sequence). In DNA form, the CDR3 reads TGCAGTGCTAGTCCCTCGGACTCTACTCCCCGATGGACTAATGAAAAACTGTTTTTT. This translates into CSASPSDSTPRWTNEKLFF.

This rearrangement joins TRBV14 to TRBJ2-1; TRBD2 aligns across 11 bases. CDR1 and CDR2 from the germline V gene are SGHDN and FVKESK. The CDR3 consists of 16 residues. Trimming cost V 3 bases and J 4 bases; bases outside gene matches: 5. The CDR3 DNA sequence: TGTGCCAGCAGCCATTTAGCTAGCGGGGGGTACAATGAGCAGTTCTTC. Translated, it gives CASSHLASGGYNEQFF.

For the CDR3, the DNA is TGTGCCAGTAGTATCGGACTAGCGGGGGGTTACGAGCAGTACTTC. This gives the protein CASSIGLAGGYEQYF. The chain has TRBV19 and TRBJ2-7; 14 bases fit TRBD2. The ends lost 3 bases at V and 4 bases at J; junction bases unmatched: 2. Germline V gives CDR1 LNHDA, CDR2 SQIVND (reference sequence). The CDR3 has 15 residues.

The sample holds one count of this clone. The chain recombines TRBV6-5 with TRBJ2-3; 10 nucleotides align to TRBD2. From germline, CDR1 is MNHEY and CDR2 SVGAGI. V was clipped by 7 bases and J by 3 bases; unmatched bases: 7. There are 15 residues in the CDR3. CDR3 sequence (DNA): TGTGCCAGCAAAACTAGCGGGGCAGATACAGATACGCAGTATTTT. Translating it yields CASKTSGADTDTQYF.

CDR3 DNA: TGTGCCAGCAGCCCGGGGGAGAGCTCCTACAATGAGCAGTTCTTC. This codes for CASSPGESSYNEQFF. The chain has TRBV5-5 and TRBJ2-1; D is possibly TRBD2 (6 bases). The germline V gene encodes CDR1 SGHKS and CDR2 YYEKEE (reference sequence). There are 15 residues in the CDR3. Trimming pared 4 bases from V and 0 bases from J, leaving 11 bases between.

The rearrangement joins TRBV7-6 to TRBJ1-5; a possible D gene is TRBD1 (6 bases). Germline V CDR1 and CDR2: SGHVS, FNYEAQ. Trimming shortened V by 4 bases and J by 5 bases, and 21 bases separated the two germline ends. The CDR3 runs to 17 residues. The CDR3 sequence: CASSCNRDTQTYQPQHF. The CDR3 bases are TGTGCCAGCAGCTGCAACCGGGACACCCAAACCTATCAGCCCCAGCATTTT. The whole variable domain, filled in from reference TRBV7-6 and TRBJ1-5, reads GAGVSQSPRYKVTKRGQDVALRCDPISGHVSLYWYRQALGQGPEFLTYFNYEAQQDKSGLPNDRFSAERPEGSISTLTIQRTEQRDSAMYRCASSCNRDTQTYQPQHFGDGTRLSIL.

The rearrangement links TRBV29-1 to TRBJ1-1; 8 nucleotides agree with TRBD1. CDR1 SQVTM and CDR2 ANQGSEA come from the germline V gene. Trimming removed 4 bases from V and 1 base from J; junction bases left unmatched: 11. The CDR3 sequence is 16 residues long. The chain's CDR3 is CSVADRGQGENTEAFF. The CDR3 coding sequence is TGCAGCGTTGCCGACAGGGGACAAGGGGAGAACACTGAAGCTTTCTTT.

This clone was recorded a few times. The chain combines TRBV9 with TRBJ1-1; tentatively, D is TRBD1 (5 bases). The CDR3 is 17 amino acids. The germline V gene encodes CDR1 SGDLS and CDR2 YYNGEE. V was trimmed by 1 base and J by 0 bases, leaving 16 bases between them. The CDR3 region has the DNA TGTGCCAGCAGCGTATCAGCACAGGTTTCCATGAACACTGAAGCTTTCTTT. Translation: CASSVSAQVSMNTEAFF. Full variable domain (remainder filled in from reference TRBV9 and TRBJ1-1): DSGVTQTPKHLITATGQRVTLRCSPRSGDLSVYWYQQSLDQGLQFLIQYYNGEERAKGNILERFSAQQFPDLHSELNLSSLELGDSALYFCASSVSAQVSMNTEAFFGQGTRLTVV.

This rearrangement joins TRBV5-6 to TRBJ1-2; 8 bases map to TRBD1. The CDR3 has 15 amino acids. V was clipped by 0 bases and J by 6 bases; unmatched bases: 7. CDR1 is SGHDT, CDR2 YYEEEE, per germline. For the CDR3, the DNA is TGTGCCAGCAGCTTGGGGATGGGGACAGGTCATGGCTACACCTTC. Translating gives CASSLGMGTGHGYTF.

This chain links TRBV19 with TRBJ2-5, with D possibly being TRBD1 (6 bases). Trimming pared 3 bases from V and 0 bases from J, leaving 14 bases between. The CDR3 has 16 residues. Looked up from germline, CDR1 is LNHDA and CDR2 is SQIVND (reference sequence). CDR3 sequence: CASSMGAFGYQETQYF. CDR3 nucleotides: TGTGCCAGTAGTATGGGGGCGTTCGGCTACCAAGAGACCCAGTACTTC.

V gene TRBV4-2 combines with J gene TRBJ2-7, with D possibly being TRBD2 (7 bases). The CDR3 length is 15 residues. Germline loops: CDR1 LGHNA, CDR2 YNFKEQ. The germline V and J ends were trimmed by 0 bases and 3 bases, with 12 bases remaining between them. The DNA of the CDR3 is TGTGCCAGCAGCCAAGATAGGGGGGGCCGCTACGAGCAGTACTTC. The encoded protein is CASSQDRGGRYEQYF.

The CDR3 loop reads CASSRGRGRNSPLHF. CDR3 nucleotide sequence: TGTGCCAGCAGCCGAGGCAGGGGACGGAATTCACCCCTCCACTTT. The V gene is TRBV7-8, the J gene TRBJ1-6; D is perhaps TRBD1 (6 bases). Germline assignment: CDR1 SGHVS and CDR2 FQNEAQ. This CDR3 is built from 15 residues. V was shortened by 5 bases and J by 7 bases, with 15 bases between the two germline ends.

This clone occurred once. The chain is built from TRBV24-1 and TRBJ1-5; the D is unclear. V was trimmed by 2 bases and J by 3 bases, leaving 4 bases between them. The CDR3 runs to 13 residues. Germline-derived CDR1 and CDR2 are KGHDR and SFDVKD. The CDR3 loop reads CATSDSINQPQHF. DNA of the CDR3: TGTGCCACCAGTGATTCAATCAATCAGCCCCAGCATTTT.

The V call is TRBV19, the J call TRBJ1-4, with no clear D. CDR3 length: 14 amino acids. The V and J ends lost 6 bases and 3 bases respectively, with 11 bases between them. CDR1 is LNHDA, CDR2 SQIVND, per germline (reference sequence). The CDR3 DNA follows: TGTGCCAGTAGAAGTGGTTCGGCTAATGAAAAACTGTTTTTT. Translated, it gives CASRSGSANEKLFF.

V is TRBV18 and J is TRBJ1-5; D unclear. Between the trimmed V and J ends, which lost 2 bases and 6 bases, there was a span of 8 bases. CDR1 is KGHSH, CDR2 LQKENI, per germline. The CDR3 covers 13 residues. This CDR3 reads CASSPGEGQPQHF. As DNA, the CDR3 is TGTGCCAGCTCACCAGGGGAGGGTCAGCCCCAGCATTTT.

The gene calls are TRBV5-8 and TRBJ1-5; 9 positions agree with TRBD1. The CDR3 covers 15 residues. V shed 3 bases, J shed 4 bases, and the junction held 5 bases outside the gene matches. Germline assignment: CDR1 SGHTS and CDR2 YDEGEE. CDR3 sequence: CASSSGTGTNQPQHF. The CDR3 DNA reads as TGTGCCAGCAGCTCCGGGACAGGGACAAATCAGCCCCAGCATTTT.

In DNA, the CDR3 is TGTGCCAGCAGGGAGGGACAGATGAATCAGCCCCAGCATTTT. This gives the protein CASREGQMNQPQHF. The chain has TRBV2 and TRBJ1-5; the match to TRBD1 covers 7 bases. V trimming: 6 bases; J trimming: 4 bases; junction bases outside the gene matches: 6. Germline V gene sequence: CDR1 SNHLY, CDR2 FYNNEI. The CDR3 covers 14 residues.

The chain links TRBV19 to TRBJ2-3, with TRBD2 as a possible D gene (7 bases). The V gene's germline CDR1 is LNHDA and CDR2 SQIVND (reference sequence). Trimming took off 3 bases at V and 4 bases at J, with 14 bases between the two ends. The CDR3 loop spans 15 amino acids. The CDR3 DNA follows: TGTGCCAGTAGTATTGCTGGGAGGGGGGCAGATACGCAGTATTTT. Protein sequence: CASSIAGRGADTQYF.